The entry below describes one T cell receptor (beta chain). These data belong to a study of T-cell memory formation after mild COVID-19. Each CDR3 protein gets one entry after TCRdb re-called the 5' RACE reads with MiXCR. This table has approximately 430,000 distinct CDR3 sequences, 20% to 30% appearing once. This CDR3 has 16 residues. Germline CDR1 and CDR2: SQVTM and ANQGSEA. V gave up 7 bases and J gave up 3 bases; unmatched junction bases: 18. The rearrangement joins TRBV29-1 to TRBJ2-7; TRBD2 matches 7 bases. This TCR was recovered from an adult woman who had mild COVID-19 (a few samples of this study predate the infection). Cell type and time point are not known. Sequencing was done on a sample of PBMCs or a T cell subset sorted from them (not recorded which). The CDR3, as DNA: TGCAGCGCCGCCGCGGGGGAAAGGTGGGGCTTCTACGAGCAGTACTTC. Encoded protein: CSAAAGERWGFYEQYF.